This section outlines one TCR beta chain sequence together with its context. Repertoires were generated with immunoSEQ multiplex PCR, while TCRdb's copy carries only in-frame clones and drops some. The sample includes fewer than 200,000 clones, 85% to 95% of them seen just once. The data were taken from a study of blood T cell repertoires in COVID-19. This CDR3 comprises 15 residues. V shed 9 bases and J 4 bases; nucleotides not matched to a gene: 8. CDR1 is MGHDK, CDR2 SYGVNS, per germline. The genes are TRBV25-1 and TRBJ1-4; the match to TRBD1 covers 10 bases. This TCR was recovered from a woman aged 45-60 years with acute or convalescent COVID-19. Sequencing was performed on peripheral blood. The DNA for the CDR3 is TGTGCCAGTCATGGGACAGGGGTTCTTAATGAAAAACTGTTTTTT. Its protein is CASHGTGVLNEKLFF.